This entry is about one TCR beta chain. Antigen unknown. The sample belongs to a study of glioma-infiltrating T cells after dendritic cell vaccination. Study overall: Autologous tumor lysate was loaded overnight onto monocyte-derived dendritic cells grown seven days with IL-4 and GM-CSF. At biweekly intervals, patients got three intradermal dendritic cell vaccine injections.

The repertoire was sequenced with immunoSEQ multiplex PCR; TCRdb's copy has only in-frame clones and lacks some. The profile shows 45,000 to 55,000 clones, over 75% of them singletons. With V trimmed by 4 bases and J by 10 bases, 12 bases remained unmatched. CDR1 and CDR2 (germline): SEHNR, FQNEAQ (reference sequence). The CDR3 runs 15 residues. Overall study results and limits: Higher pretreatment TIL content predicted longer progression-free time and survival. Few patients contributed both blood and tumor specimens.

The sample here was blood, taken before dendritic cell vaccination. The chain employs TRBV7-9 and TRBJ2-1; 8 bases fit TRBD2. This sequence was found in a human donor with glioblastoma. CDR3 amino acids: CASSYASGGSREQFF. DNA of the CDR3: TGTGCCAGCAGCTACGCATCGGGGGGGAGCAGGGAGCAGTTCTTC.